This T cell receptor beta chain was identified in a study of cytomegalovirus exposure and HLA in healthy donors. As concerns this clone: Its antigen remains unidentified.

13 Jbeta primers and 60 Vbeta primers were used for the PCR. Profiled with immunoSEQ multiplex PCR; TCRdb holds only in-frame clones, not every one. The data hold about 160,000 clones, with roughly four fifths observed a single time. Study findings and constraints: The authors excluded some V segments, including TRBV6-2 and TRBV6-3, as indistinguishable.

The ends lost 1 base at V and 3 bases at J; junction bases unmatched: 6. Germline CDR1 and CDR2: SGHVS and FNYEAQ. This CDR3 comprises 17 residues. This sequence originates from a man between 50 and 59 years old in good health and CMV-seropositive. This chain links TRBV7-6 with TRBJ2-3; TRBD2 matches at 11 bases. The sequencing sample was made of PBMCs. Here the CDR3 DNA reads TGTGCCAGCAGCTTAGAACTAGCGGGAGACGGAACAGATACGCAGTATTTT. Translated: CASSLELAGDGTDTQYF.